The 27 T cell receptor beta chains presented below share a single source sample, sequenced in a study of OX40 agonist ivuxolimab in advanced cancers. Repertoires were generated with immunoSEQ multiplex PCR, while TCRdb's copy carries only in-frame clones and drops some. The sample shows approximately 60,000 clones, roughly four fifths of them seen only once. The sequencing here drew on CD4+ or CD8+ T cells sorted from blood, taken in a trial of the OX40 agonist ivuxolimab. These receptors were obtained from an adult with an advanced solid tumor such as melanoma, head and neck, liver or kidney cancer.

This clone was counted a single time. The rearrangement links TRBV2 to TRBJ1-3; D not certain. V dropped 3 bases and J dropped 0 bases, with 12 bases sitting between them. Per germline, CDR1 SNHLY and CDR2 FYNNEI. The CDR3 is 16 residues long. The CDR3 spells CASSDRSPHSGNTIYF. For the CDR3, the DNA is TGTGCCAGCAGTGATAGGTCACCACACTCTGGAAACACCATATATTTT.

This chain connects TRBV6-4 to TRBJ1-2, with no clear D. The CDR3 covers 11 residues. Per the germline V gene, CDR1 is MRHNA and CDR2 is SNTAGT. The ends were cut back, 7 bases at V and 4 bases at J, with 7 bases in the middle. CDR3 bases: TGTGCCAGCATGGGCCGCTATGGCTACACCTTC. Translation: CASMGRYGYTF.

The J gene is TRBJ2-7, the V gene TRBV10-3; possibly TRBD2 for D (8 bases). V was pared by 7 bases and J by 5 bases, with 21 bases between. CDR1 and CDR2 (germline): ENHRY, SYGVKD. The CDR3 totals 15 residues. CDR3 nucleotide sequence: TGTGCCATCACGCCAAGGGGGCAGGGACTAGACGAGCAGTACTTC. It translates to CAITPRGQGLDEQYF.

The sample holds one count of this clone. The chain recombines TRBV7-9 with TRBJ1-2; possibly TRBD1 for D (6 bases). The germline V gene encodes CDR1 SEHNR and CDR2 FQNEAQ (reference sequence). This CDR3 comprises 14 residues. Trimming took 4 bases from V and 8 from J, leaving 17 bases between them. This CDR3 reads CASSYGTGSLGYTF. The DNA for the CDR3 is TGTGCCAGCAGCTATGGAACAGGGAGCTTGGGCTACACCTTC.

This clone was seen a handful of times. J is TRBJ2-3 and V is TRBV10-2, with 9 nucleotides matching TRBD1. Trimming at V came to 0 bases and at J to 5 bases, leaving 12 bases not matched to a gene. From germline, CDR1 is WSHSY and CDR2 SAAADI. The CDR3 runs to 18 residues. Written as DNA, the CDR3 is TGCGCCAGCAGTGAGTCCCGGGGGACAGGGCCTCAACTAGATACGCAGTATTTT. Translation gives CASSESRGTGPQLDTQYF.

By share of the sample, this clone is medium-sized. This chain links TRBV10-3 with TRBJ1-1, with D maybe TRBD1 (5 bases). Deletions cut 11 bases from V and 6 bases from J, with 22 bases between. The CDR3 has 14 residues. CDR1 ENHRY and CDR2 SYGVKD come from the germline V gene. The CDR3, as DNA: TGTGCCGCCGGTGGGGGATGGTTAAAGCCTGAAGCTTTCTTT. Protein product: CAAGGGWLKPEAFF.

This clone was counted a single time. This chain links TRBV5-6 with TRBJ1-1; possible D gene TRBD1, 6 bases. The germline V gene encodes CDR1 SGHDT and CDR2 YYEEEE. V lost 2 bases and J lost 2, with 10 bases in between. The CDR3 is 14 residues long. CDR3 region: CASSLGGVNTEAFF. The CDR3 nucleotides are TGTGCCAGCAGCTTAGGGGGAGTCAACACTGAAGCTTTCTTT.

This chain joins TRBV29-1 and TRBJ1-2, with 12 bases matching TRBD1. The germline V gene has CDR1 SQVTM and CDR2 ANQGSEA. There are 15 residues in the CDR3. J lost 8 bases, V lost 6 bases, and 13 bases had no gene match. The CDR3 DNA is TGCAGCGTAACGGGACAGGGGGCCTATCTATTCGGCTACACCTTC. It yields the protein CSVTGQGAYLFGYTF.

The chain links TRBV5-8 to TRBJ1-4; D gene ambiguous. Germline CDR1 is SGHTS and CDR2 is YDEGEE. Trimming removed 3 bases at V and 1 base at J, with 10 bases between. The CDR3 consists of 15 residues. CDR3 loop: CASSYILGTNEKLFF. DNA of the CDR3: TGTGCCAGCAGCTATATCCTAGGAACTAATGAAAAACTGTTTTTT.

The chain uses TRBV27 and TRBJ1-1; D possibly corresponds to TRBD1 (5 bases). Trimming took off 3 bases at V and 5 bases at J, with 13 bases between the two ends. The CDR3 is 14 residues long. The germline CDR1 and CDR2 sequences are MNHEY and SMNVEV (reference sequence). CDR3 in amino acids: CASSFHSPGTEAFF. Written as DNA, the CDR3 is TGTGCCAGCAGTTTCCATAGCCCAGGGACTGAAGCTTTCTTT.

DNA of the CDR3: TGTGCCAGCTCACGCTTAGACAGGGGGCTAAGCGAGCAGTACTTC. It translates to CASSRLDRGLSEQYF. This chain links TRBV18 with TRBJ2-7, with 10 bases that match TRBD1. V was clipped by 4 bases and J by 6 bases; unmatched bases: 9. This CDR3 is built from 15 residues. Germline values: CDR1 KGHSH, CDR2 LQKENI.

Concerning this clone itself: Other DNA sequences in this sample translate to the same CDR3. J is TRBJ2-5 and V is TRBV7-9; 8 bases fit TRBD1. Losses at the gene ends were 5 bases for V and 1 base for J; bases not matched to a gene: 6. Germline V gene lookup returns CDR1 SEHNR and CDR2 FQNEAQ (reference sequence). The length of the CDR3 is 15 residues. Here the CDR3 DNA reads TGTGCCAGCAGCGGCGGAACAGGGGGCCAAGAGACCCAGTACTTC. Protein product: CASSGGTGGQETQYF. The variable domain in full, with the rest retrieved from reference TRBV7-9 and TRBJ2-5, is DTGVSQNPRHKITKRGQNVTFRCDPISEHNRLYWYRQTLGQGPEFLTYFQNEAQLEKSRLLSDRFSAERPKGSFSTLEIQRTEQGDSAMYLCASSGGTGGQETQYFGPGTRLLVL.

This chain links TRBV6-1 with TRBJ2-1; 8 bases map to TRBD2. The germline gives CDR1 MNHNS, CDR2 SASEGT. This CDR3 region has 12 residues. The trim removed 4 bases at V and 10 bases at J, leaving 3 bases unmatched. This CDR3 is CASSGAGEEQFF. The CDR3 DNA reads TGTGCCAGCAGTGGAGCGGGGGAAGAGCAGTTCTTC.

The chain combines TRBV7-6 with TRBJ2-7; D may be TRBD2 (6 bases). CDR1 and CDR2 (germline): SGHVS, FNYEAQ. Between the trimmed V and J ends, which lost 0 bases and 2 bases, there was a span of 8 bases. The CDR3 is 14 residues long. The CDR3 sequence: CASSLAGGAYEQYF. CDR3 coding DNA: TGTGCCAGCAGCTTAGCGGGGGGTGCCTACGAGCAGTACTTC.

The chain employs TRBV6-1 and TRBJ2-7; either TRBD1 or TRBD2 may fit D (5 bases each). Germline CDR1 and CDR2: MNHNS and SASEGT. V lost 6 bases to trimming and J lost 3 bases, with 12 bases between them. The CDR3 runs 13 residues. The DNA for the CDR3 is TGTGCCAGCAGGTTAGGGACGGTCTACGAGCAGTACTTC. Residues: CASRLGTVYEQYF.

Concerning this clone itself: The sample contains more than one DNA sequence encoding this CDR3. The rearrangement links TRBV25-1 to TRBJ2-1; TRBD1 agrees at 9 bases. The junction had 6 bases not matched to a gene; V was cut back by 2 bases and J by 7 bases. CDR1 and CDR2 (germline): MGHDK, SYGVNS. CDR3 size: 15 residues. As DNA, the CDR3 is TGTGCCAGCAGTGAACCGGGACAGGGTCAGAATGAGCAGTTCTTC. The encoded protein is CASSEPGQGQNEQFF.

This clone occurred once. The rearrangement joins TRBV18 to TRBJ2-5, with D possibly matching TRBD1 (7 bases). The assigned J gene may be wrong: the sequence end matches TRBJ2-7 better. The length of the CDR3 is 13 residues. Germline-derived CDR1 and CDR2 are KGHSH and LQKENI. The CDR3: CASSSKEGAEQYF. Written as DNA, the CDR3 is TGTGCCAGCTCATCCAAGGAGGGGGCCGAGCAGTACTTC.

The rearrangement joins TRBV5-8 to TRBJ2-3; D assignment may be TRBD1 or TRBD2 (5 bases each). V was clipped by 7 bases and J by 4 bases, with 13 bases between them. Germline loops: CDR1 SGHTS, CDR2 YDEGEE. This CDR3 comprises 13 residues. The CDR3 loop reads CASLLRGADTQYF. Written as DNA, the CDR3 is TGTGCCAGCCTCCTTCGGGGCGCAGATACGCAGTATTTT.

The V call is TRBV5-6, the J call TRBJ1-2; possibly TRBD1 for D (5 bases). The CDR3 is 13 amino acids. Germline V gene data show CDR1 as SGHDT and CDR2 as YYEEEE. V was clipped by 1 base and J by 10 bases, with 14 bases between them. The CDR3 coding sequence is TGTGCCAGCAGCTTGCCGCGCCAGGGAGACTACACCTTC. Amino acid sequence: CASSLPRQGDYTF.

This rearrangement joins TRBV19 to TRBJ1-5, with 9 positions matching TRBD1. The J segment lost 7 bases and the V segment lost 10 bases, leaving 8 bases of the junction unmatched. The CDR3 runs to 13 residues. Germline CDR1 reads LNHDA; CDR2 reads SQIVND (reference sequence). In DNA form, the CDR3 reads TGTGCCACTGCGACAGGGGGGGGACAGCCCCAGCATTTT. Translated: CATATGGGQPQHF.

The rearrangement uses TRBV12-5 and TRBJ2-2; a possible D gene is TRBD1 (6 bases). The V gene lost 8 bases and the J gene lost 2 bases, with 15 bases spanning the gap. CDR1 and CDR2 from the germline V gene are LGHNT and FRNRAP. The CDR3 has 15 residues. The CDR3 loop is CASRTGTPNTGELFF. The CDR3 region has the DNA TGTGCTAGTCGAACCGGGACACCAAACACCGGGGAGCTGTTTTTT.

J is TRBJ1-2 and V is TRBV30; perhaps TRBD1 as D (6 bases). Trimming pared 3 bases from V and 6 bases from J, leaving 14 bases between. The CDR3 length is 13 residues. Looked up from germline, CDR1 is GTSNPN and CDR2 is SVGIG (reference sequence). CDR3 coding DNA: TGTGCCTGGAGCCCCGGTACAGGGCATGGCTACACCTTC. Its translation is CAWSPGTGHGYTF.

This clone appeared a few times. This chain links TRBV7-6 with TRBJ1-4; a weak D match, TRBD1 (6 bases). The V gene's germline CDR1 is SGHVS and CDR2 FNYEAQ. CDR3 length: 15 residues. The germline V and J ends were trimmed by 2 bases and 8 bases, with 15 bases remaining between them. CDR3 coding DNA: TGTGCCAGCAGCTTAACGACAGGTGTTGGGGAAAAACTGTTTTTT. Protein: CASSLTTGVGEKLFF.

The chain uses TRBV18 and TRBJ2-7; D remains unclear. The CDR3 sequence is 14 residues long. V lost 0 bases and J lost 1, with 7 bases in between. The germline V gene encodes CDR1 KGHSH and CDR2 LQKENI. The DNA for the CDR3 is TGTGCCAGCTCACCACCCCAGGCATCCTACGAGCAGTACTTC. Encoded protein: CASSPPQASYEQYF.

This chain joins TRBV11-2 and TRBJ1-2; perhaps TRBD1 as D (5 bases). This CDR3 is built from 15 residues. Germline lookup yields CDR1 SGHAT and CDR2 FQNNGV. V lost 5 bases to trimming and J lost 1 base, with 14 bases between them. The CDR3 bases are TGTGCCAGCAGCCCCGCTGGGCAGGGTAACTATGGCTACACCTTC. Translation gives CASSPAGQGNYGYTF.

The CDR3 DNA reads TGTGCCAGCAGCTCGGGACAAGGCTATGGCTACACCTTC. Protein: CASSSGQGYGYTF. The V call is TRBV7-2, the J call TRBJ1-2, with D perhaps matching TRBD1 (6 bases). V was trimmed by 4 bases and J by 4 bases, leaving 10 bases between them. CDR1 is SGHTA and CDR2 is FQGNSA in the germline V gene. This CDR3 region has 13 residues.

This chain uses TRBV5-1 with TRBJ2-1; 8 bases agree with TRBD2. Germline CDR1 reads SGHRS; CDR2 reads YFSETQ. Losses at the gene ends were 4 bases for V and 7 bases for J; bases not matched to a gene: 10. The CDR3 loop spans 15 amino acids. As DNA, the CDR3 is TGCGCCAGCAGCCCTCCGGGACTAGGGGGAAATGAGCAGTTCTTC. Translating gives CASSPPGLGGNEQFF.